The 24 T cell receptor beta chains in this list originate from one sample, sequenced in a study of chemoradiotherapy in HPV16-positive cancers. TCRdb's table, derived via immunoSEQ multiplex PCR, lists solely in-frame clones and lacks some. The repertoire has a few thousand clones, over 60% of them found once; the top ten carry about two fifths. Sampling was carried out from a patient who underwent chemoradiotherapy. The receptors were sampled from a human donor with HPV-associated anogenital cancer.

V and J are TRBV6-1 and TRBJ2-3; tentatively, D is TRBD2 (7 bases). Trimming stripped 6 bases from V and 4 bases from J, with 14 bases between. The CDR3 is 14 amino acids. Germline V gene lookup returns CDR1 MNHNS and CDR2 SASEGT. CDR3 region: CASRRRGLSDTQYF. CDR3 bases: TGTGCCAGCAGAAGGCGGGGGCTGTCAGATACGCAGTATTTT.

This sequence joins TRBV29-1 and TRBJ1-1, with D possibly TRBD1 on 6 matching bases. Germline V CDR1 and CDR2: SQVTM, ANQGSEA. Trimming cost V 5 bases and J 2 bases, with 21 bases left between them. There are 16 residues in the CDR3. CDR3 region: CSVLIFRGGINTEAFF. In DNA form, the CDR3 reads TGCAGCGTTCTTATTTTTAGGGGGGGTATTAACACTGAAGCTTTCTTT.

CDR3 amino acids: CASSESTPVENTEAFF. The CDR3 DNA reads as TGCGCCAGCAGTGAGTCGACCCCAGTTGAGAACACTGAAGCTTTCTTT. The V call is TRBV10-1, the J call TRBJ1-1; D is undetermined. CDR3 length: 16 residues. The V gene's germline CDR1 is WNHNN and CDR2 SYGVQD (reference sequence). Trimming removed 0 bases from V and 1 base from J, with 12 bases in between.

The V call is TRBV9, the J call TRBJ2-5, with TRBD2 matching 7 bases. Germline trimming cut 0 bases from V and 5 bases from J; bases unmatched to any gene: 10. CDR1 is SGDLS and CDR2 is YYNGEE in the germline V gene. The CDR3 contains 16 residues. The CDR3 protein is CASSVEEGGWRETQYF. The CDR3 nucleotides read TGTGCCAGCAGCGTAGAAGAGGGAGGGTGGAGGGAGACCCAGTACTTC. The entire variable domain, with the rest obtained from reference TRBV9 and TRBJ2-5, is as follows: DSGVTQTPKHLITATGQRVTLRCSPRSGDLSVYWYQQSLDQGLQFLIQYYNGEERAKGNILERFSAQQFPDLHSELNLSSLELGDSALYFCASSVEEGGWRETQYFGPGTRLLVL.

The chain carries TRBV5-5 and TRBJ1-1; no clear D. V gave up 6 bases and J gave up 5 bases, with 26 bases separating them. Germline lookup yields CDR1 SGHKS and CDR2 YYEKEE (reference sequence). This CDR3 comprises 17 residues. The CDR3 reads CASNLPGSGLKGTEAFF. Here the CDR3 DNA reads TGTGCCAGCAACTTACCGGGGTCAGGTTTAAAGGGAACTGAAGCTTTCTTT. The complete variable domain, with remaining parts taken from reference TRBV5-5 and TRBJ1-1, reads DAGVTQSPTHLIKTRGQQVTLRCSPISGHKSVSWYQQVLGQGPQFIFQYYEKEERGRGNFPDRFSARQFPNYSSELNVNALLLGDSALYLCASNLPGSGLKGTEAFFGQGTRLTVV.

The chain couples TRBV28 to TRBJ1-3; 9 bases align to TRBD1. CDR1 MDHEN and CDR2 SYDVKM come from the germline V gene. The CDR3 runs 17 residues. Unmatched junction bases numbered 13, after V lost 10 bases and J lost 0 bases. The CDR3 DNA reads TGTGCCACCGCTCCCGGGACAGGGTCTTACTCTGGAAACACCATATATTTT. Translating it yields CATAPGTGSYSGNTIYF. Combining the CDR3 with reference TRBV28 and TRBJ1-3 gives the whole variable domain DVKVTQSSRYLVKRTGEKVFLECVQDMDHENMFWYRQDPGLGLRLIYFSYDVKMKEKGDIPEGYSVSREKKERFSLILESASTNQTSMYLCATAPGTGSYSGNTIYFGEGSWLTVV.

CDR3 DNA sequence: TGTGCCAGCAGTTACTCCTCCGGGACAGGGAGGGTCGGCTACACCTTC. It encodes CASSYSSGTGRVGYTF. The chain is built from TRBV6-6 and TRBJ1-2, with TRBD1 matching over 9 bases. Germline loops: CDR1 MNHNY, CDR2 SVGAGI (reference sequence). Trimming took 0 bases from V and 8 from J; bases not matched to a gene: 10. The CDR3 spans 16 residues.

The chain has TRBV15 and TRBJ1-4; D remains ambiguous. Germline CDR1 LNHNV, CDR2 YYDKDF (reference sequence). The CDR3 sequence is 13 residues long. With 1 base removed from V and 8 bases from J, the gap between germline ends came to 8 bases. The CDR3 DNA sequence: TGTGCCACCAGCAGAGTGCCCTCCGAAAAACTGTTTTTT. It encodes CATSRVPSEKLFF.

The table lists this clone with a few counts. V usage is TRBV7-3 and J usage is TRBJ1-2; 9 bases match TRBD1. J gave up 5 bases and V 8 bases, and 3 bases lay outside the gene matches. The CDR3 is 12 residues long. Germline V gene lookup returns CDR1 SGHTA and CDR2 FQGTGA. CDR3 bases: TGTGCCAGCGGGGACAGGGATTATGGCTACACCTTC. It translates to CASGDRDYGYTF.

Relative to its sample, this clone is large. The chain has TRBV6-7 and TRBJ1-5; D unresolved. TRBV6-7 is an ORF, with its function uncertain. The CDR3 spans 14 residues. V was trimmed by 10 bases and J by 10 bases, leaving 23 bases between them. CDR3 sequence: CANPRQVDLIPQHF. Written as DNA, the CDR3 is TGTGCCAACCCGAGGCAGGTTGACTTAATTCCCCAGCATTTT.

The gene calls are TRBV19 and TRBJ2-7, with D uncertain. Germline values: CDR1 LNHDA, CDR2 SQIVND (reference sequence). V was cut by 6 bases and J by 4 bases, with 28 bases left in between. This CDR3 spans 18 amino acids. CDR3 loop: CASSRPTTLRSLIYEQYV. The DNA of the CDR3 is TGTGCCAGTAGCAGGCCCACTACTTTGCGGTCCTTAATTTACGAGCAGTACGTC.

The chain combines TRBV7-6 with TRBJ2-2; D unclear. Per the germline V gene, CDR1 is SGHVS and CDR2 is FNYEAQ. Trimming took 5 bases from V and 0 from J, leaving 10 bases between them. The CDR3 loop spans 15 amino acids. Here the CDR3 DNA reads TGTGCCAGCAGCCCCCCCCCTCCGAACACCGGGGAGCTGTTTTTT. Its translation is CASSPPPPNTGELFF.

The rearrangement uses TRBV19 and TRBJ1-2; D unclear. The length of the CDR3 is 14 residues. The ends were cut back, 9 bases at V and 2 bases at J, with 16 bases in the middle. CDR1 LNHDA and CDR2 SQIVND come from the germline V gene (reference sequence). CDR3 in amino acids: CASTGLPGNYGYTF. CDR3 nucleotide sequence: TGTGCCAGCACGGGTCTGCCTGGCAACTATGGCTACACCTTC.

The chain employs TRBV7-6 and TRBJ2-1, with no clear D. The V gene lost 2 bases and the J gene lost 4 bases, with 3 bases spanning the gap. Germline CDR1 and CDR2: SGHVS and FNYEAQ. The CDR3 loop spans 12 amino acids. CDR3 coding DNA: TGTGCCAGCAGCTTAAGGTACAATGAGCAGTTCTTC. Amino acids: CASSLRYNEQFF.

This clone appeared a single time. Here the CDR3 reads CASTSGRVALSPLHF. The DNA for the CDR3 is TGTGCCAGCACATCGGGCAGGGTCGCCCTATCACCCCTCCACTTT. The chain links TRBV28 to TRBJ1-6; possible D gene TRBD1, 5 bases. V was clipped by 7 bases and J by 10 bases, with 20 bases between them. Germline CDR1 reads MDHEN; CDR2 reads SYDVKM. This CDR3 spans 15 amino acids.

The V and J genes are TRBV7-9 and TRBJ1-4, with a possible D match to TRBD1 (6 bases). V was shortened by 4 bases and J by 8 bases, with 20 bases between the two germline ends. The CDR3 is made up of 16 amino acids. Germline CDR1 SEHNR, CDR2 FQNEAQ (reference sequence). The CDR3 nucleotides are TGTGCCAGCAGCTACACAGAGCCAGGGGCCCGGGAAAAACTGTTTTTT. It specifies CASSYTEPGAREKLFF.

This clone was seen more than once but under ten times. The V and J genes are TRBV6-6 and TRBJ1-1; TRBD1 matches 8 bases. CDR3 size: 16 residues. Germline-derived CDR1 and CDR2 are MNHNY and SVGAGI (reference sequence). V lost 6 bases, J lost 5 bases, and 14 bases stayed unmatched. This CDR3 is CASSPKSQGAQTEAFF. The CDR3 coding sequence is TGTGCCAGCAGCCCGAAGTCCCAGGGGGCCCAAACTGAAGCTTTCTTT.

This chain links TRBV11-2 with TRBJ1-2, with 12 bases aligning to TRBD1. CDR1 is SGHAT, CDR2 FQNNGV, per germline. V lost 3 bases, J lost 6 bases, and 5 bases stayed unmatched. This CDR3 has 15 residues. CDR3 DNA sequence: TGTGCCAGCAGCTTCTCCGGGACAGGGGGCGATGGCTACACCTTC. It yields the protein CASSFSGTGGDGYTF. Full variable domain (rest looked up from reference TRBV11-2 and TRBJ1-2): EAGVAQSPRYKIIEKRQSVAFWCNPISGHATLYWYQQILGQGPKLLIQFQNNGVVDDSQLPKDRFSAERLKGVDSTLKIQPAKLEDSAVYLCASSFSGTGGDGYTFGSGTRLTVV.

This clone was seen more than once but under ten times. CDR3: CASNSGYTEAFF. CDR3 bases: TGTGCCAGCAATAGCGGGTACACTGAAGCTTTCTTT. The chain uses TRBV2 and TRBJ1-1; D not resolved. Germline values: CDR1 SNHLY, CDR2 FYNNEI. The CDR3 contains 12 residues. Trimming removed 7 bases at V and 3 bases at J, with 9 bases between.

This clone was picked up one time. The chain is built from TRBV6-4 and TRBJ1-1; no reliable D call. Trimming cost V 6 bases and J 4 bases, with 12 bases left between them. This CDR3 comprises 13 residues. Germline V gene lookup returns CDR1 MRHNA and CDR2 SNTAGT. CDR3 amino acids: CASRPDEGTEAFF. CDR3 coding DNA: TGTGCCAGCAGGCCCGACGAGGGCACTGAAGCTTTCTTT.

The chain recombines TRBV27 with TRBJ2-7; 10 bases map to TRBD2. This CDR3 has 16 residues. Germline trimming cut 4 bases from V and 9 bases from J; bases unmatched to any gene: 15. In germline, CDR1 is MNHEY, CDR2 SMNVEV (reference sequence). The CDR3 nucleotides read TGTGCCAGCAGTTACAACGGGGGTAGCGGGGGGATTTGGCAGTACTTC. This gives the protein CASSYNGGSGGIWQYF.

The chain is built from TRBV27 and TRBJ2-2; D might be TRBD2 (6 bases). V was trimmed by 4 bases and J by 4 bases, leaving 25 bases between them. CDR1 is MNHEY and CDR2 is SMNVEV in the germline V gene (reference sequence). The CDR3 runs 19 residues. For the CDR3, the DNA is TGTGCCAGCAGTTCCTCAAGTCGGAGGGCCGGAGTCCCCACCGGGGAGCTGTTTTTT. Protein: CASSSSSRRAGVPTGELFF.

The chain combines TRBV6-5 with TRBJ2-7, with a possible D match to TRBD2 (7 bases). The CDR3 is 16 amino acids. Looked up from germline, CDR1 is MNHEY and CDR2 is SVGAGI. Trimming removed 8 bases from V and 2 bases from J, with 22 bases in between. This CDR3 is CASGFEEGGVAYEQYV. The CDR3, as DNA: TGTGCCAGCGGTTTTGAGGAGGGGGGGGTAGCCTACGAGCAGTACGTC.

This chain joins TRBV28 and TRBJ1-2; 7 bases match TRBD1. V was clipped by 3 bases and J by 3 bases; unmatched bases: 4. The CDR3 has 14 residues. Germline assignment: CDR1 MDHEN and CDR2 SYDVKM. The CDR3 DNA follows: TGTGCCAGCAGTTTCCAGGGGGGAGACTATGGCTACACCTTC. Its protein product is CASSFQGGDYGYTF.